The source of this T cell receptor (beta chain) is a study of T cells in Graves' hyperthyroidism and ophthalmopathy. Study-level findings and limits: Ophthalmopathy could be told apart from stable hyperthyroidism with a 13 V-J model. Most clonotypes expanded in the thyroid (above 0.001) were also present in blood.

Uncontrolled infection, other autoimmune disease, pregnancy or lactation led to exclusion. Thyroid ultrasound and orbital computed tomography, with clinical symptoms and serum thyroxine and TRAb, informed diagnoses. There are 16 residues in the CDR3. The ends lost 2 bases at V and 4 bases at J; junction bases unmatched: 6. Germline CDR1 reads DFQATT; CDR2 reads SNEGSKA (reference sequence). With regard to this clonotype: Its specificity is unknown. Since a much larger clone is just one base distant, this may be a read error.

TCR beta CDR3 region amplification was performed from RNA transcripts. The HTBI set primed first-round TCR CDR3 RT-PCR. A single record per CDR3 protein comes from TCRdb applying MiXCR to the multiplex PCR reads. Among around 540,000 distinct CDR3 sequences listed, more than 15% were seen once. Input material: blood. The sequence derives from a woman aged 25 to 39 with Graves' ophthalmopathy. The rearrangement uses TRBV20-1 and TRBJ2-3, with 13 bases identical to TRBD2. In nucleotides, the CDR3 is TGCAGTGCTAGATCCGGACTAGCGGGAGTTGCAGATACGCAGTATTTT. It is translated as CSARSGLAGVADTQYF.